These 20 T cell receptor beta chains were sequenced from one sample in a study of CXCR3-negative and CXCR3-positive naive CD8 T cells (dated by TCRdb to between 2019 and 2020). TCRdb lists the instrument as NextSeq 550. The Human TCR Profiling Kit (MiLaboratory) was used to prepare UMI-labeled 5' RACE TRB cDNA libraries. After TCRdb reprocessed the reads, each CDR3 protein sequence was kept as one row, without DNA. This sample's records show about 57,000 distinct CDR3 sequences. About 0.49% of the sample comes from the top ten. Antigens of these TCRs are unknown. Study-wide conclusions, independent of this receptor: TRB CDR3s from CXCR3-positive naive cells showed higher hydrophobicity (lower Kidera factor 4), lower energy, and higher strength and volume indices than CXCR3-negative naive cells.

Sequencing was carried out using naive CXCR3+ CD8+ T cells from blood. Read against the paper, the sample's cell subset or site label means: CD45RO-CCR7+CD27+CD95- naive CD8+ T cells expressing CXCR3 (TNR3+). The receptors were gathered from a human donor in good health. Some clones in this sample may be carry-over from other donors' samples.

This chain uses TRBV12-3 or TRBV12-4 with TRBJ1-5. The CDR3 sequence is 12 residues long. CDR3 sequence reads: CASSFPSQPQHF.

The genes are TRBV20-1 and TRBJ2-7; checking the TCRdb D call of TRBD1 is not possible without DNA. The CDR3 sequence is 15 residues long. The germline V gene has CDR1 DFQATT and CDR2 SNEGSKA (reference sequence). The CDR3 is CSARPLGQPSYEQYF.

V is TRBV11-2 and J is TRBJ2-3; as DNA is missing, the TRBD2 call by TCRdb cannot be tested. CDR1 is SGHAT and CDR2 is FQNNGV in the germline V gene. This CDR3 has 15 residues. CDR3 residues: CASSSGRRSTDTQYF.

The V and J genes are TRBV5-1 and TRBJ2-4; with no DNA, the TCRdb D assignment of TRBD1 cannot be verified. CDR3 size: 14 residues. In germline, CDR1 is SGHRS, CDR2 YFSETQ. The CDR3: CASSWTGGENIQYF.

This chain uses TRBV14 with TRBJ2-1; checking the TCRdb D call of TRBD2 is not possible without DNA. CDR1 and CDR2 from the germline V gene are SGHDN and FVKESK. The CDR3 runs 17 residues. The CDR3 sequence is CASSQSTGLAGVNEQFF.

V usage is TRBV18 and J usage is TRBJ2-7. This CDR3 is built from 12 residues. In germline, CDR1 is KGHSH, CDR2 LQKENI. The CDR3 reads CASSPTTYEQYF.

The V call is TRBV12-3 or TRBV12-4, the J call TRBJ2-7; TCRdb's D gene call, TRBD2, goes unchecked for lack of DNA. This CDR3 is 14 amino acids long. Here the CDR3 reads CASSLGGSSYEQYF.

The chain joins TRBV21-1 to TRBJ2-5; the TRBD2 assignment by TCRdb is unverifiable without DNA. TRBV21-1 is flagged as a pseudogene. The CDR3 consists of 15 residues. The CDR3 is CASSSPSGNQETQYF.

The CDR3 loop is CASSLVRGAPLGYTF. The chain couples TRBV6-5 to TRBJ1-2; TCRdb selects TRBD1, and the lack of DNA leaves this call unchecked. Germline V gene lookup returns CDR1 MNHEY and CDR2 SVGAGI. This CDR3 region has 15 residues.

The CDR3 protein is CSARDLNTEAFF. The rearrangement joins TRBV20-1 to TRBJ1-1. The CDR3 has 12 residues. Germline V gene data show CDR1 as DFQATT and CDR2 as SNEGSKA (reference sequence).

The V and J genes are TRBV28 and TRBJ2-1; the D gene TCRdb calls, TRBD1, cannot be checked with no DNA. The CDR3 sequence is 13 residues long. Germline values: CDR1 MDHEN, CDR2 SYDVKM. The CDR3 is CASSYDSYNEQFF.

V usage is TRBV27 and J usage is TRBJ2-5. CDR3 length: 14 residues. Germline V gene lookup returns CDR1 MNHEY and CDR2 SMNVEV (reference sequence). This chain's CDR3 is CASRARGVQETQYF.

V gene TRBV7-9 combines with J gene TRBJ2-7; TCRdb designates TRBD1, a call that cannot be tested without DNA. Germline CDR1 SEHNR, CDR2 FQNEAQ (reference sequence). The CDR3 runs to 18 residues. This CDR3 is CASSHQLYLVTGEYEQYF.

V and J are TRBV7-9 and TRBJ2-1; TCRdb designates TRBD2, a call that cannot be tested without DNA. This CDR3 comprises 15 residues. From germline, CDR1 is SEHNR and CDR2 FQNEAQ (reference sequence). The CDR3 sequence is CASSLPPGLGNEQFF.

This chain connects TRBV25-1 to TRBJ2-5; the D call from TCRdb, TRBD1, cannot be confirmed without DNA. This CDR3 contains 16 residues. CDR1 and CDR2 from the germline V gene are MGHDK and SYGVNS. This CDR3 is CASSGLGGAEGETQYF. The full variable domain, rest sourced from reference TRBV25-1 and TRBJ2-5, is EADIYQTPRYLVIGTGKKITLECSQTMGHDKMYWYQQDPGMELHLIHYSYGVNSTEKGDLSSESTVSRIRTEHFPLTLESARPSHTSQYLCASSGLGGAEGETQYFGPGTRLLVL.

The CDR3 sequence is CASSDVTDFYGYTF. The J gene is TRBJ1-2, the V gene TRBV2; checking the TCRdb D call of TRBD1 is not possible without DNA. The CDR3 consists of 14 residues. Germline CDR1 SNHLY, CDR2 FYNNEI.

The chain uses TRBV14 and TRBJ2-7. The CDR3 consists of 14 residues. CDR1 SGHDN and CDR2 FVKESK come from the germline V gene. The CDR3 sequence: CASSQIWSSYEQYF. Looking up the rest from reference TRBV14 and TRBJ2-7 gives the full variable domain: EAGVTQFPSHSVIEKGQTVTLRCDPISGHDNLYWYRRVMGKEIKFLLHFVKESKQDESGMPNNRFLAERTGGTYSTLKVQPAELEDSGVYFCASSQIWSSYEQYFGPGTRLTVT.

The V gene is TRBV11-2, the J gene TRBJ2-3. CDR3 size: 13 residues. The germline gives CDR1 SGHAT, CDR2 FQNNGV. CDR3 sequence: CASSLGRTDTQYF.

The chain is built from TRBV5-4 and TRBJ1-6; TCRdb selects TRBD1, and the lack of DNA leaves this call unchecked. The CDR3 consists of 18 residues. Germline loops: CDR1 SGHNT, CDR2 YYREEE (reference sequence). The CDR3: CASSLDGTGSSYNSPLHF. The full variable domain, rest sourced from reference TRBV5-4 and TRBJ1-6, is ETGVTQSPTHLIKTRGQQVTLRCSSQSGHNTVSWYQQALGQGPQFIFQYYREEENGRGNFPPRFSGLQFPNYSSELNVNALELDDSALYLCASSLDGTGSSYNSPLHFGNGTRLTVT.

V is TRBV29-1 and J is TRBJ2-7; with no DNA, the TCRdb D assignment of TRBD1 cannot be verified. The length of the CDR3 is 15 residues. In germline, CDR1 is SQVTM, CDR2 ANQGSEA. The CDR3 spells CSVEESQGRDYEHYF.